This TCR beta chain was obtained from a study of shared T cell receptors in the human thymus. Only in-frame clones appear in the TCRdb table, and some are missing; sequencing was by immunoSEQ multiplex PCR. The sample holds approximately 490,000 clones; approximately 78% are singletons and the top ten take approximately 0.013%. A further study also used this sample, focusing on human thymus T cells. That paper adds: Donors were healthy Finnish babies undergoing corrective operations for congenital heart defects. Thymus was obtained from resections taken during corrective heart surgery. A high degree of thymic repertoire overlap among unrelated individuals was reported in related research.

The TCR originated in a boy under two years old with a congenital heart defect. Material for sequencing was thymocytes.

The CDR3 bases are TGTGCCAGCAGCCCTCTAGCGACCTACAATGAGCAGTTCTTC. Its protein is CASSPLATYNEQFF. The chain is built from TRBV7-9 and TRBJ2-1; tentative D call: TRBD2 (6 bases). Germline V gene data show CDR1 as SEHNR and CDR2 as FQNEAQ (reference sequence). The CDR3 has 14 amino acids. Trimming stripped 5 bases from V and 2 bases from J, with 10 bases between. Filled out from reference TRBV7-9 and TRBJ2-1, the complete variable domain reads DTGVSQNPRHKITKRGQNVTFRCDPISEHNRLYWYRQTLGQGPEFLTYFQNEAQLEKSRLLSDRFSAERPKGSFSTLEIQRTEQGDSAMYLCASSPLATYNEQFFGPGTRLTVL.